This T cell receptor beta chain was sequenced during a study of cytomegalovirus exposure and HLA in healthy donors. Study-level results: There were a few CMV-associated chains whose specificity for CMV antigens was confirmed in vitro. Rarity held for most TCR sequences, but there were some public TCRs that occurred in many donors.

Details on this clone: Its antigen remains unidentified.

The CDR3 has 13 amino acids. From germline, CDR1 is SNHLY and CDR2 FYNNEI. Trimming shortened V by 9 bases and J by 4 bases, and 15 bases separated the two germline ends. Clones were read by immunoSEQ multiplex PCR, and TCRdb kept only the in-frame ones, dropping some. This sample has over 150,000 clones, with around 84% found just once. The specimen was PBMCs. The rearrangement joins TRBV2 to TRBJ2-5, with D possibly TRBD2 on 5 matching bases. This receptor was identified in a man aged 18 to 29 in good health and CMV-seropositive. This CDR3 reads CARRTGLSETQYF. In DNA, the CDR3 is TGTGCCAGGAGGACGGGGTTATCAGAGACCCAGTACTTC.